This T cell receptor (beta chain) was retrieved from a study of technical replicates of blood from a handful of donors (dated by TCRdb to 2017 to 2019). Notes on this clone: Its antigen remains undetermined. Base qualities are not provided; no much larger clone lies one nucleotide away.

V was cut back by 6 bases and J by 5 bases, leaving a gap of 18 bases between them. CDR1 and CDR2 (MNHEY, SVGAGI) derive from the germline V gene. Taken from cysteine to phenylalanine, the CDR3 has 15 residues. The entry retains the CDR3 DNA only, 45 bases that are in frame from base 1. The library relied on the immunoSEQ multiplex PCR assay. The clones in this table, taken by TCRdb from immuneACCESS, are in-frame only. Not every clone is retained; where verified, under half of the shortfall comes from an unresolved V gene, and the cause of the rest is unknown. The sample table contains just over 80,000 clones; only one count was recorded for 90% to 97% of them. The top ten clonotypes cover about 0.3% of the sample.

The clonotype was recovered from a human donor in good health. The rearrangement combines TRBV6-5 with TRBJ2-3; no confident D gene assignment can be made. The sequencing input was T cells isolated from PBMCs. CDR3 region: CASRPTPLVRDTQYF. The bases are TGTGCCAGCAGGCCGACACCCCTTGTGCGAGATACGCAGTATTTT.